This T cell receptor beta chain was profiled in a study of blood T cell repertoires in COVID-19. Trimming shortened V by 6 bases and J by 4 bases, and 13 bases separated the two germline ends. Germline assignment: CDR1 SQVTM and CDR2 ANQGSEA. The CDR3 totals 13 residues. This clone has a handful of counts. Repertoires were generated with immunoSEQ multiplex PCR, while TCRdb's copy carries only in-frame clones and drops some. The table records roughly 160,000 clones, roughly 80% of them present only once. The clonotype was recovered from a man aged 50-60 years who had recovered from COVID-19. Sequenced input: PBMCs or T cells enriched from blood (not recorded which). The V call is TRBV29-1, the J call TRBJ1-5; D may be TRBD1 (5 bases). CDR3 coding DNA: TGCAGCGTCGCAGGGCAAGCGAATCAGCCCCAGCATTTT. Translated: CSVAGQANQPQHF. The full variable domain, with the rest looked up from reference TRBV29-1 and TRBJ1-5, is SAVISQKPSRDICQRGTSLTIQCQVDSQVTMMFWYRQQPGQSLTLIATANQGSEATYESGFVIDKFPISRPNLTFSTLTVSNMSPEDSSIYLCSVAGQANQPQHFGDGTRLSIL.